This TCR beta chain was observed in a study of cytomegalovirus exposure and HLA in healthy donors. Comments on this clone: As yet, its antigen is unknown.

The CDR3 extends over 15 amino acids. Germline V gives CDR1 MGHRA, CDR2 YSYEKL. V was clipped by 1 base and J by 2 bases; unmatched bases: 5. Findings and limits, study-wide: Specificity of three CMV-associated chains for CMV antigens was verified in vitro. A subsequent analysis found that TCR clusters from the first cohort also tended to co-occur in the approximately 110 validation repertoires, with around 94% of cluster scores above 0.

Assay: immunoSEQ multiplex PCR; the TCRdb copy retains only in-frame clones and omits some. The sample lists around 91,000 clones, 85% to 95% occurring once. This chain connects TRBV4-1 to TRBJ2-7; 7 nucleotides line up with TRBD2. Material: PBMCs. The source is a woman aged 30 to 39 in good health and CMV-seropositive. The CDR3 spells CASSQVAGTTYEQYF. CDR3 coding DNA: TGCGCCAGCAGCCAAGTAGCGGGTACTACCTACGAGCAGTACTTC.